This note documents a single T cell receptor (beta chain) sequence. Only in-frame clones appear in the TCRdb table, and some are missing; sequencing was by immunoSEQ multiplex PCR. Here the sample spans 200,000 to 250,000 clones, 85% to 90% being singletons. V lost 0 bases and J lost 3; bases outside the gene matches: 9. The CDR3 extends over 18 amino acids. Germline V lookup: CDR1 MGHRA, CDR2 YSYEKL. This record belongs to a study of blood T cell repertoires in COVID-19. This chain connects TRBV4-1 to TRBJ2-2; 8 bases agree with TRBD1. This clonotype was obtained from a man aged 25-45 years who had recovered from COVID-19. Sequenced material: PBMCs or T cells enriched from blood (not recorded which). The CDR3 sequence: CASSQDMMDRVYTGELFF. In DNA, the CDR3 is TGCGCCAGCAGCCAAGATATGATGGACAGGGTATACACCGGGGAGCTGTTTTTT.